The 9 T cell receptor beta chains listed next were all sequenced from one sample in a study of metastatic and nonmetastatic thyroid tumors (TCRdb year 2020). Library construction relied on PCR. The instrument given in TCRdb is Illumina HiSeq 4000. Through fastp at Q25 and MiXCR, TCRdb rebuilt clones from the public reads, retaining in-frame beta chains. In this sample the table shows 70,000 or so clones, over 12% of which occur a single time. The ten largest make up approximately 7% of the sample. No treatment had been received by any patient before thyroid surgery. The source material was blood. Every receptor here comes from a male donor with papillary thyroid cancer or a benign thyroid nodule (not recorded which). Some clones in this sample may be carry-over from other donors' samples.

This clone was seen repeatedly, ten times or more. The chain is built from TRBV7-9 and TRBJ2-1; 15 nucleotides line up with TRBD2. V gave up 1 base and J gave up 7 bases; unmatched junction bases: 11. CDR3 size: 19 residues. In germline, CDR1 is SEHNR, CDR2 FQNEAQ (reference sequence). The CDR3 loop reads CASSLGGTSGRPGENEQFF. The CDR3 bases are TGTGCCAGCAGCTTAGGGGGGACTAGCGGGAGGCCGGGGGAAAATGAGCAGTTCTTC.

About this clone: An end of the junction does not agree with germline; a read error may underlie this. The same CDR3 can be traced to other DNA sequences in this sample. The gene calls are TRBV19 and TRBJ2-5; TRBD1 matches at 11 bases. This CDR3 spans 15 amino acids. From germline, CDR1 is LNHDA and CDR2 SQIVND (reference sequence). CDR3 region: CASSIRTGGQETQYF. CDR3 in DNA: TGTGCCAGCAGTATACGGACAGGGGGCCAGGAGACCCAGTACTTC.

This clone was recorded many times. The chain employs TRBV6-1 and TRBJ2-7; D is unclear. Germline values: CDR1 MNHNS, CDR2 SASEGT. V was pared by 9 bases and J by 3 bases, with 3 bases between. This CDR3 region has 9 residues. For the CDR3, the DNA is TGTGCCAGGGGCTACGAGCAGTACTTC. It yields the protein CARGYEQYF.

CDR3 region: CASSRRTGPLMNTEAFF. In DNA form, the CDR3 reads TGTGCCAGCAGCCGCCGGACAGGGCCGCTTATGAACACTGAAGCTTTCTTT. The rearrangement joins TRBV4-2 to TRBJ1-1, with 8 nucleotides matching TRBD1. Germline loops: CDR1 LGHNA, CDR2 YNFKEQ. Unmatched junction bases numbered 10, after V lost 4 bases and J lost 0 bases. The CDR3 is 17 amino acids.

This clone was recorded a few times. A read error may explain this, as a much larger clone is one base away. No conserved phenylalanine or tryptophan ends this CDR3, so it is likely a read error. J is TRBJ1-2 and V is TRBV9, with 8 nucleotides matching TRBD1. V was clipped by 0 bases and J by 6 bases; unmatched bases: 10. Germline CDR1 SGDLS, CDR2 YYNGEE. CDR3 length: 16 residues. The CDR3, as DNA: TGTGCCAGCAGCGTAGGGGTACAGGGGGGGTTTGATGGCTACACCCTC. Translating it yields CASSVGVQGGFDGYTL.

In its sample, this clone was seen many times. The chain combines TRBV19 with TRBJ1-1, with D possibly matching TRBD1 (5 bases). The CDR3 extends over 16 amino acids. Germline values: CDR1 LNHDA, CDR2 SQIVND (reference sequence). V lost 6 bases and J 1 base, leaving 18 bases between the germline ends. The DNA for the CDR3 is TGTGCCAGTAGGGATAACGGCCCAAGGGGGAACACTGAAGCTTTCTTT. Protein sequence: CASRDNGPRGNTEAFF.

This clone was counted many times. The genes are TRBV7-9 and TRBJ2-5; no clear D. Looked up from germline, CDR1 is SEHNR and CDR2 is FQNEAQ (reference sequence). This CDR3 has 14 amino acids. Trimming cost V 3 bases and J 2 bases, with 10 bases left between them. CDR3 nucleotide sequence: TGTGCCAGCAGCTTGACTGTAATACAAGAGACCCAGTACTTC. It yields the protein CASSLTVIQETQYF.

Concerning this clone: A much larger clonotype is one base distant, so this may be a read error. The J gene is TRBJ2-5, the V gene TRBV7-7; D perhaps matches TRBD2 (6 bases). The germline CDR1 and CDR2 sequences are SSHAT and FNYEAQ (reference sequence). This CDR3 contains 17 residues. The CDR3 loop reads CASSSSALAVEGETQYF. The CDR3 DNA follows: TGTGCTAGCAGCTCCTCAGCGTTAGCGGTAGAGGGAGAGACCCAGTACTTC.

In this sample, this clone turned up a few times. The chain couples TRBV12-3 or TRBV12-4 to TRBJ1-1; D is unresolved. This CDR3 spans 13 amino acids. Trimming took 7 bases from V and 6 from J, leaving 15 bases between them. For the CDR3, the DNA is TGTGCCAGCACTCCCCCTGTATGCGCTGAAGCTTTCTTT. Translation gives CASTPPVCAEAFF.